A single sample gave rise to the 3 T cell receptor beta chains below, sequenced in a study of blood T cell repertoires in COVID-19. The repertoire was sequenced with immunoSEQ multiplex PCR; TCRdb's copy has only in-frame clones and lacks some. The table lists some 200,000 clones, more than 80% of them singletons. Input material: PBMCs or T cells enriched from blood (not recorded which). The receptors originated from a woman between 18 and 30 years old who had recovered from COVID-19.

A few counts support this clone. The chain is built from TRBV5-4 and TRBJ1-6; D call uncertain. The germline gives CDR1 SGHNT, CDR2 YYREEE (reference sequence). This CDR3 has 14 residues. The V and J ends lost 0 bases and 7 bases respectively, with 8 bases between them. The CDR3 reads CASSLDSGNSPLHF. The CDR3 DNA sequence: TGTGCCAGCAGCTTGGACAGTGGGAATTCACCCCTCCACTTT.

The chain carries TRBV3-1 (or the pseudogene TRBV3-2) and TRBJ1-5; 7 positions agree with TRBD1. The germline CDR1 and CDR2 sequences are LGHDT and YNNKEL (reference sequence). The V gene end was trimmed by 4 bases and the J gene end by 3 bases; junction bases not matched to a gene: 3. CDR3 length: 14 amino acids. DNA of the CDR3: TGTGCCAGCAGCCGTGGGACAGTCAATCAGCCCCAGCATTTT. It translates to CASSRGTVNQPQHF.

The chain combines TRBV6-5 with TRBJ2-7, with a weak D call TRBD1 (6 bases). Looked up from germline, CDR1 is MNHEY and CDR2 is SVGAGI. The CDR3 runs to 14 residues. The V and J ends lost 2 bases and 2 bases respectively, with 10 bases between them. CDR3 sequence: CASSYKQGTYEQYF. In DNA form, the CDR3 reads TGTGCCAGCAGTTACAAACAGGGAACCTACGAGCAGTACTTC.